The T cell receptor (beta chain) described here comes from a study of T cell responses to AZD1222 COVID-19 vaccine. Notes on this clone: The antigen remains unidentified.

Findings and limits, study-wide: Spike-specific TCR repertoires showed rising breadth and depth after two AZD1222 doses.

The germline V and J ends were trimmed by 1 base and 6 bases, with 11 bases remaining between them. The V gene's germline CDR1 is MGHRA and CDR2 YSYEKL. CDR3 size: 14 residues. The table came from immunoSEQ multiplex PCR; TCRdb's copy has only in-frame clones and leaves some out. The table includes approximately 94,000 clones, around 90% detected once. This specimen consisted of peripheral blood, obtained on day 0 of AZD1222 vaccination. The V gene is TRBV4-1, the J gene TRBJ2-3; possibly TRBD1 for D (5 bases). This clonotype was obtained from an adult in good health. CDR3 region: CASSQGQGEDTQYF. The CDR3 coding sequence is TGCGCCAGCAGCCAAGGGCAGGGCGAGGATACGCAGTATTTT.